This TCR beta chain emerged from a study of T-cell reconstitution after alpha-beta-depleted transplantation in children. Regarding the study as a whole: Two months or so post-transplant, alpha-beta T cells reportedly derived from several hundred expanded graft clones.

Unique molecular identifiers tagged the TCRbeta library. MiXCR, applied by TCRdb to the PCR reads, yields one record per CDR3 protein. The sample contains 490,000 or so distinct CDR3 sequences, roughly a tenth of which appear only once. This clonotype was counted at least ten times. The antigen is undetermined. The clonotype originates from a child under 10 years old with inherited bone marrow failure, due to receive a stem cell transplant. The sequenced sample was PBMCs, obtained before TCRalphabeta/CD19-depleted stem cell transplant.

The CDR3 is CASSQDWAGGPSEQYF. The CDR3 DNA reads as TGTGCCAGCAGCCAAGATTGGGCGGGAGGGCCCTCCGAGCAGTACTTC. The V and J genes are TRBV4-2 and TRBJ2-7; 9 positions match TRBD2. The V gene end was trimmed by 0 bases and the J gene end by 6 bases; junction bases not matched to a gene: 9. The CDR3 spans 16 residues. Looked up from germline, CDR1 is LGHNA and CDR2 is YNFKEQ.